This is a list of T cell receptor beta chains from one sample in a study of cytomegalovirus exposure and HLA in healthy donors. Here immunoSEQ multiplex PCR was the method, and the copy in TCRdb shows in-frame clones only, minus some. Among approximately 100,000 clones, approximately 93% were seen once, and the ten largest hold about 1%. The specimen was PBMCs. The receptors here all came from a woman under 40 in good health and CMV-seropositive. CDR3s include the opening cysteine and the closing phenylalanine or tryptophan. The order of the fields is clone size, V gene, D gene, J gene, CDR3 protein, CDR3 DNA. D genes are given only for firm matches. Size is stated for part of the rows, as once, few or many counts, or as a class when the clone is expanded.

clone_size: NA
v_call: TRBV19
d_call: NA
j_call: TRBJ2-5
cdr3_aa: CASSTNRESQETQYF
cdr3_nt: TGTGCCAGTAGTACAAACCGGGAGAGTCAAGAGACCCAGTACTTC

clone_size: NA
v_call: TRBV4-1
d_call: NA
j_call: TRBJ1-2
cdr3_aa: CASHMGGTPGGYTF
cdr3_nt: TGCGCCAGCCACATGGGGGGGACCCCTGGGGGCTACACCTTC

clone_size: once
v_call: TRBV5-4
d_call: TRBD2
j_call: TRBJ2-2
cdr3_aa: CASSWTRAGELFF
cdr3_nt: TGTGCCAGCAGCTGGACTAGAGCCGGGGAGCTGTTTTTT

clone_size: NA
v_call: TRBV5-4
d_call: NA
j_call: TRBJ2-7
cdr3_aa: CASSLGPADSSYEQYF
cdr3_nt: TGTGCCAGCAGCTTGGGCCCAGCGGACAGCTCCTACGAGCAGTACTTC

clone_size: NA
v_call: TRBV7-9
d_call: TRBD2
j_call: TRBJ2-1
cdr3_aa: CASRLRLAGDLSEQFF
cdr3_nt: TGTGCCAGCAGACTCCGACTAGCGGGAGATCTAAGTGAGCAGTTCTTC

clone_size: NA
v_call: TRBV7-3
d_call: TRBD1
j_call: TRBJ2-6
cdr3_aa: CASSRTGTANVLTF
cdr3_nt: TGTGCCAGCAGTCGAACCGGGACAGCAAACGTCCTGACTTTC

clone_size: NA
v_call: TRBV29-1
d_call: TRBD1
j_call: TRBJ1-4
cdr3_aa: CSASGTVQNEKLFF
cdr3_nt: TGCAGCGCTTCCGGGACAGTACAAAATGAAAAACTGTTTTTT

clone_size: NA
v_call: TRBV4-3
d_call: TRBD2
j_call: TRBJ2-5
cdr3_aa: CASSQGTSGRLETQYF
cdr3_nt: TGCGCCAGCAGCCAAGGAACTAGCGGGAGATTGGAGACCCAGTACTTC

clone_size: once
v_call: TRBV4-3
d_call: NA
j_call: TRBJ2-3
cdr3_aa: CASSQGSTGSSTDTQYF
cdr3_nt: TGCGCCAGCAGCCAAGGATCAACAGGGTCAAGCACAGATACGCAGTATTTT

clone_size: NA
v_call: TRBV5-4
d_call: NA
j_call: TRBJ2-1
cdr3_aa: CATNEQGNNEQFF
cdr3_nt: TGTGCCACCAATGAACAGGGAAACAATGAGCAGTTCTTC

clone_size: NA
v_call: TRBV4-2
d_call: NA
j_call: TRBJ1-1
cdr3_aa: CASSQGEVGGNTEAFF
cdr3_nt: TGTGCCAGCAGCCAAGGGGAGGTAGGTGGGAACACTGAAGCTTTCTTT

clone_size: NA
v_call: TRBV6-5
d_call: TRBD1
j_call: TRBJ1-2
cdr3_aa: CASSSVQGAGYGYTF
cdr3_nt: TGTGCCAGCAGTTCGGTTCAGGGGGCAGGGTATGGCTACACCTTC

clone_size: NA
v_call: TRBV6-1
d_call: NA
j_call: TRBJ1-2
cdr3_aa: CASSETWQGGYGYTF
cdr3_nt: TGTGCCAGCAGTGAGACTTGGCAGGGAGGCTATGGCTACACCTTC

clone_size: NA
v_call: TRBV9
d_call: TRBD1
j_call: TRBJ1-1
cdr3_aa: CASSATGDWATEAFF
cdr3_nt: TGTGCCAGCAGCGCAACAGGGGATTGGGCGACTGAAGCTTTCTTT

clone_size: NA
v_call: TRBV5-8
d_call: TRBD2
j_call: TRBJ2-1
cdr3_aa: CASSLAYVGTSDYNEQFF
cdr3_nt: TGTGCCAGCAGCTTGGCCTATGTAGGGACTAGCGATTACAATGAGCAGTTCTTC

clone_size: once
v_call: TRBV6-5
d_call: NA
j_call: TRBJ1-3
cdr3_aa: CASSYSPGDSGNTIYF
cdr3_nt: TGTGCCAGCAGTTACAGTCCAGGGGACTCTGGAAACACCATATATTTT

clone_size: NA
v_call: TRBV6-5
d_call: NA
j_call: TRBJ1-1
cdr3_aa: CASRKGWEAFF
cdr3_nt: TGTGCCAGCAGGAAGGGGTGGGAAGCTTTCTTT

clone_size: NA
v_call: TRBV7-2
d_call: NA
j_call: TRBJ1-2
cdr3_aa: CASSLMGQYGYTF
cdr3_nt: TGTGCCAGCAGCTTAATGGGCCAGTATGGCTACACCTTC

clone_size: NA
v_call: TRBV15
d_call: NA
j_call: TRBJ2-7
cdr3_aa: CATSIAGQGGEQYF
cdr3_nt: TGTGCCACCAGCATAGCGGGACAGGGTGGCGAGCAGTACTTC

clone_size: NA
v_call: TRBV7-8
d_call: TRBD2
j_call: TRBJ2-7
cdr3_aa: CASSPQVAAGVYEQYF
cdr3_nt: TGTGCCAGCAGCCCCCAAGTCGCAGCGGGAGTCTACGAGCAGTACTTC

clone_size: NA
v_call: TRBV28
d_call: NA
j_call: TRBJ2-1
cdr3_aa: CASRDPGGRSYNEQFF
cdr3_nt: TGTGCCAGCAGAGACCCCGGGGGACGCTCGTACAATGAGCAGTTCTTC

clone_size: NA
v_call: TRBV9
d_call: TRBD1
j_call: TRBJ2-1
cdr3_aa: CASSSQGNNEQFF
cdr3_nt: TGTGCCAGCAGCTCACAGGGGAACAATGAGCAGTTCTTC

clone_size: NA
v_call: TRBV6-1
d_call: TRBD1
j_call: TRBJ2-3
cdr3_aa: CASSGLQGAAQYF
cdr3_nt: TGTGCCAGCAGTGGTCTACAGGGGGCAGCGCAGTATTTT

clone_size: NA
v_call: TRBV7-2
d_call: TRBD2
j_call: TRBJ2-1
cdr3_aa: CASSPRLAENNEQFF
cdr3_nt: TGTGCCAGCAGCCCTCGACTAGCCGAGAACAATGAGCAGTTCTTC

clone_size: NA
v_call: TRBV5-6
d_call: NA
j_call: TRBJ1-4
cdr3_aa: CASSLSGDEKLFF
cdr3_nt: TGTGCCAGCAGCTTGTCGGGAGATGAAAAACTGTTTTTT

clone_size: NA
v_call: TRBV5-1
d_call: TRBD2
j_call: TRBJ2-2
cdr3_aa: CASSLNPPGRDTGELFF
cdr3_nt: TGCGCCAGCAGCTTGAATCCACCCGGGAGGGACACCGGGGAGCTGTTTTTT

clone_size: NA
v_call: TRBV25-1
d_call: TRBD1
j_call: TRBJ1-5
cdr3_aa: CASSETGWAQPQHF
cdr3_nt: TGTGCCAGCAGTGAGACAGGGTGGGCTCAGCCCCAGCATTTT

clone_size: NA
v_call: TRBV15
d_call: NA
j_call: TRBJ1-1
cdr3_aa: CATSREGTLNTEAFF
cdr3_nt: TGTGCCACCAGCAGAGAAGGGACTTTGAACACTGAAGCTTTCTTT

clone_size: once
v_call: TRBV30
d_call: NA
j_call: TRBJ2-3
cdr3_aa: CAWSVPGTHSRDTQYF
cdr3_nt: TGTGCCTGGAGTGTACCGGGGACTCACTCTCGGGATACGCAGTATTTT

clone_size: NA
v_call: TRBV30
d_call: NA
j_call: TRBJ1-5
cdr3_aa: CAWSWGRAPGQPQHF
cdr3_nt: TGTGCCTGGAGTTGGGGAAGGGCCCCGGGACAGCCCCAGCATTTT

clone_size: NA
v_call: TRBV7-9
d_call: TRBD2
j_call: TRBJ2-5
cdr3_aa: CASSLPSGTRETQYF
cdr3_nt: TGTGCCAGCAGCTTGCCTAGCGGGACGAGAGAGACCCAGTACTTC

clone_size: few
v_call: TRBV19
d_call: NA
j_call: TRBJ2-5
cdr3_aa: CASSIDNRAETQYF
cdr3_nt: TGTGCCAGTAGTATAGACAACAGGGCGGAGACCCAGTACTTC

clone_size: few
v_call: TRBV2
d_call: NA
j_call: TRBJ2-7
cdr3_aa: CASTWERNEQYF
cdr3_nt: TGTGCCAGCACGTGGGAGCGGAACGAGCAGTACTTC

clone_size: NA
v_call: TRBV19
d_call: NA
j_call: TRBJ1-5
cdr3_aa: CASSIGSLNSNQPQHF
cdr3_nt: TGTGCCAGTAGTATAGGCTCACTGAATAGCAATCAGCCCCAGCATTTT

clone_size: NA
v_call: TRBV7-2
d_call: TRBD1
j_call: TRBJ1-1
cdr3_aa: CASSKWSGQGSGTEAFF
cdr3_nt: TGTGCCAGCAGCAAGTGGTCGGGACAGGGATCTGGCACTGAAGCTTTCTTT

clone_size: NA
v_call: TRBV7-2
d_call: NA
j_call: TRBJ1-5
cdr3_aa: CASSPTNRGGVYSNQPQHF
cdr3_nt: TGTGCCAGCAGCCCCACAAATCGGGGGGGAGTATATAGCAATCAGCCCCAGCATTTT

clone_size: NA
v_call: TRBV7-9
d_call: TRBD2
j_call: TRBJ2-7
cdr3_aa: CASSLSGLARSEQYF
cdr3_nt: TGTGCCAGCAGCCTATCGGGACTAGCGAGATCCGAGCAGTACTTC

clone_size: NA
v_call: TRBV15
d_call: TRBD2
j_call: TRBJ2-7
cdr3_aa: CATSYQRGSYEQYF
cdr3_nt: TGTGCCACCAGCTACCAGCGGGGGTCCTACGAGCAGTACTTC

clone_size: NA
v_call: TRBV28
d_call: NA
j_call: TRBJ1-1
cdr3_aa: CASRGTGTAFF
cdr3_nt: TGTGCCAGCAGAGGAACAGGGACAGCTTTCTTT

clone_size: NA
v_call: TRBV10-3
d_call: NA
j_call: TRBJ1-5
cdr3_aa: CAISSRGDQPQHF
cdr3_nt: TGTGCCATCAGCTCTCGAGGTGATCAGCCCCAGCATTTT

clone_size: NA
v_call: TRBV7-9
d_call: TRBD2
j_call: TRBJ2-1
cdr3_aa: CASSYQLAGGLGSYNEQFF
cdr3_nt: TGTGCCAGCAGCTACCAGCTAGCGGGAGGCCTTGGCTCCTACAATGAGCAGTTCTTC

clone_size: NA
v_call: TRBV28
d_call: TRBD2
j_call: TRBJ2-3
cdr3_aa: CAESQTSGMITDTQYF
cdr3_nt: TGTGCCGAATCCCAGACTAGCGGGATGATCACAGATACGCAGTATTTT

clone_size: once
v_call: TRBV18
d_call: TRBD1
j_call: TRBJ1-2
cdr3_aa: CASSPRPLTGIYGYTF
cdr3_nt: TGTGCCAGCTCACCACGGCCCCTGACAGGGATATATGGCTACACCTTC

clone_size: NA
v_call: TRBV29-1
d_call: NA
j_call: TRBJ1-2
cdr3_aa: CSVATGNYGYTF
cdr3_nt: TGCAGCGTTGCTACGGGGAACTATGGCTACACCTTC

clone_size: NA
v_call: TRBV7-2
d_call: NA
j_call: TRBJ2-2
cdr3_aa: CASSHNQGIGELFF
cdr3_nt: TGTGCCAGCAGCCACAACCAGGGTATCGGGGAGCTGTTTTTT